A selection of T cell receptor beta chains follows, all from one sample in a study of T cell changes during pregnancy in multiple sclerosis. The repertoire was sequenced with immunoSEQ multiplex PCR; TCRdb's copy has only in-frame clones and lacks some. Counted here are about 93,000 clones, 85% to 95% occurring once; the ten biggest clones make up approximately 1.9%. The sample consisted of peripheral blood, taken after pregnancy. These receptors all come from a female donor with multiple sclerosis, enrolled in a pregnancy study. CDR3s include the opening cysteine and the closing phenylalanine or tryptophan. Fields, in order: clone size, CDR3 length, V gene, J gene, D gene, CDR3 DNA, CDR3 protein. D genes are given only for firm matches. A row's size may be missing; if present it is once, few, many or a size class.

clone size: .; CDR3 length: 12; V gene: TRBV5-1; J gene: TRBJ2-1; D gene: .; CDR3 DNA: TGCGCCAGCAGCTTGGACGGTAATGAGCAGTTCTTC; CDR3 protein: CASSLDGNEQFF
clone size: .; CDR3 length: 14; V gene: TRBV27; J gene: TRBJ1-2; D gene: TRBD1; CDR3 DNA: TGTGCCAGCAGTTTAAGACAGGGGGCACATGGCTACACCTTC; CDR3 protein: CASSLRQGAHGYTF
clone size: .; CDR3 length: 14; V gene: TRBV5-6; J gene: TRBJ2-1; D gene: .; CDR3 DNA: TGTGCCAGCAGCTTGGGACTAGGGGCCGATGAGCAGTTCTTC; CDR3 protein: CASSLGLGADEQFF
clone size: once; CDR3 length: 16; V gene: TRBV7-3; J gene: TRBJ2-1; D gene: TRBD2; CDR3 DNA: TGTGCCAGCAGCTTCCCCTCCGGACTAGCGGGGGATGAGCAGTTCTTC; CDR3 protein: CASSFPSGLAGDEQFF
clone size: .; CDR3 length: 13; V gene: TRBV27; J gene: TRBJ1-1; D gene: .; CDR3 DNA: TGTGCCAGCAGTCTCAGGGAGAACACTGAAGCTTTCTTT; CDR3 protein: CASSLRENTEAFF
clone size: once; CDR3 length: 18; V gene: TRBV7-3; J gene: TRBJ2-3; D gene: TRBD1; CDR3 DNA: TGTGCCAGCAGCTTAACTAGGACAGGGGGTCCTAGCACAGATACGCAGTATTTT; CDR3 protein: CASSLTRTGGPSTDTQYF
clone size: .; CDR3 length: 13; V gene: TRBV30; J gene: TRBJ1-5; D gene: .; CDR3 DNA: TGTGCCTGGAGTTCCAGGGTCAATCAGCCCCAGCATTTT; CDR3 protein: CAWSSRVNQPQHF
clone size: .; CDR3 length: 13; V gene: TRBV15; J gene: TRBJ2-5; D gene: .; CDR3 DNA: TGTGCCACCAGCAGGGGAGCTGAAGAGACCCAGTACTTC; CDR3 protein: CATSRGAEETQYF
clone size: .; CDR3 length: 15; V gene: TRBV9; J gene: TRBJ2-5; D gene: TRBD1; CDR3 DNA: TGTGCCAGCAGCTACCAACAGGGGGCGGAAGAGACCCAGTACTTC; CDR3 protein: CASSYQQGAEETQYF
clone size: .; CDR3 length: 16; V gene: TRBV14; J gene: TRBJ2-7; D gene: TRBD1; CDR3 DNA: TGTGCCAGCAGCCATTTAACATTGGGACAGGGGTACGAGCAGTACTTC; CDR3 protein: CASSHLTLGQGYEQYF
clone size: once; CDR3 length: 16; V gene: TRBV7-8; J gene: TRBJ2-1; D gene: TRBD1; CDR3 DNA: TGTGCCAGCAGCGGGGGGGCTGGGACAGGGGGGAATGAGCAGTTCTTC; CDR3 protein: CASSGGAGTGGNEQFF
clone size: .; CDR3 length: 15; V gene: TRBV5-1; J gene: TRBJ1-1; D gene: TRBD1; CDR3 DNA: TGCGCCAGCAGCCCGCCCCGACAGGGAGGAACTGAAGCTTTCTTT; CDR3 protein: CASSPPRQGGTEAFF
clone size: .; CDR3 length: 14; V gene: TRBV10-2; J gene: TRBJ2-7; D gene: TRBD2; CDR3 DNA: TGCGCCAGCAGTGGAGTAGCGGGAGCTCGAGAGCAGTACTTC; CDR3 protein: CASSGVAGAREQYF
clone size: .; CDR3 length: 15; V gene: TRBV10-1; J gene: TRBJ2-2; D gene: .; CDR3 DNA: TGCGCCAGCAGTGGGCAACTAGCTGGCACCGGGGAGCTGTTTTTT; CDR3 protein: CASSGQLAGTGELFF
clone size: .; CDR3 length: 13; V gene: TRBV6-1; J gene: TRBJ1-1; D gene: .; CDR3 DNA: TGTGCCAGCAGTGATTACTCGACAGCTGAAGCTTTCTTT; CDR3 protein: CASSDYSTAEAFF
clone size: .; CDR3 length: 12; V gene: TRBV5-1; J gene: TRBJ2-7; D gene: .; CDR3 DNA: TGCGCCAGCAGTTTCAACAGGGACGAGCAGTACTTC; CDR3 protein: CASSFNRDEQYF
clone size: few; CDR3 length: 14; V gene: TRBV6-5; J gene: TRBJ1-3; D gene: .; CDR3 DNA: TGTGCCAGCAGTCCCGGTCCTTCCGGAAACACCATATATTTT; CDR3 protein: CASSPGPSGNTIYF
clone size: .; CDR3 length: 14; V gene: TRBV30; J gene: TRBJ1-1; D gene: .; CDR3 DNA: TGTGCCTGTTTCACAGGGAATAGGAACACTGAAGCTTTCTTT; CDR3 protein: CACFTGNRNTEAFF
clone size: .; CDR3 length: 12; V gene: TRBV6-5; J gene: TRBJ1-1; D gene: .; CDR3 DNA: TGTGCCAGCAGGCGGGGGGCCACTGAAGCTTTCTTT; CDR3 protein: CASRRGATEAFF
clone size: .; CDR3 length: 15; V gene: TRBV6-6; J gene: TRBJ1-2; D gene: .; CDR3 DNA: TGTGCCAGCAGTTACTTCGGGTTTGGAGACTATGGCTACACCTTC; CDR3 protein: CASSYFGFGDYGYTF
clone size: .; CDR3 length: 15; V gene: TRBV7-9; J gene: TRBJ1-2; D gene: TRBD1; CDR3 DNA: TGTGCCAGCAGCTTAGGGGACAGTGACGTCTATGGCTACACCTTC; CDR3 protein: CASSLGDSDVYGYTF
clone size: .; CDR3 length: 16; V gene: TRBV4-2; J gene: TRBJ2-3; D gene: TRBD1; CDR3 DNA: TGTGCCAGCAGCCAAGTATCGAGGGGGCGAGCAGATACGCAGTATTTT; CDR3 protein: CASSQVSRGRADTQYF
clone size: .; CDR3 length: 15; V gene: TRBV28; J gene: TRBJ1-1; D gene: .; CDR3 DNA: TGTGCCAGCAGTTTATCTGGCAGGGGTAGCGCTGAAGCTTTCTTT; CDR3 protein: CASSLSGRGSAEAFF